This T cell receptor (beta chain) was found in a study of blood T cells in healthy people across ages. Study findings and constraints: In older individuals, TCR beta diversity per million T cells was lower, falling roughly linearly with age.

Details on this clonotype: The antigen is not known.

The extraction recovered at least 5 micrograms of total RNA per sample. PCR was performed a second time for 7 to 11 cycles using a sample-barcoded 5' primer and a J-beta primer mix. Each CDR3 protein gets one entry after TCRdb re-called the 5' RACE reads with MiXCR. The sample has 800,000 or so distinct CDR3 sequences; around 25% are singletons. Losses at the gene ends were 6 bases for V and 7 bases for J; bases not matched to a gene: 11. The CDR3 length is 16 residues. The germline gives CDR1 KGHDR, CDR2 SFDVKD. The same specimen was also included in a second study, on T cells of mothers and their children.

The chain recombines TRBV24-1 with TRBJ1-5; 10 nucleotides match TRBD1. Sequenced material: blood. This receptor was taken from a boy between 10 and 17 years old in good health. The CDR3 region is CATSTDGQGDEQPQHF. The CDR3 coding sequence is TGTGCCACCAGTACAGACGGACAGGGGGACGAACAGCCCCAGCATTTT.